Below, 16 T cell receptor beta chains from the same sample are listed, as sequenced in a study of T cells in Graves' hyperthyroidism and ophthalmopathy. There were TCR beta CDR3 regions amplified from RNA transcripts. HTBI primers were the set used in a first-round RT-PCR of the TCR CDR3. TCRdb passed the multiplex PCR reads through MiXCR, listing each CDR3 protein once. The sample gives roughly 640,000 distinct CDR3 sequences, about a sixth of which show up once; under 3.5% is in the top ten. Sequencing input: blood. These receptors all stem from a woman aged 40 to 50 with Graves' ophthalmopathy.

This clonotype was recorded a few times. The rearrangement links TRBV12-3 or TRBV12-4 to TRBJ1-6; D is undetermined. The CDR3 runs to 14 residues. The V gene lost 4 bases and the J gene lost 14 bases, with 18 bases spanning the gap. The CDR3 DNA reads as TGTGCCAGCAGTTCCGCAGGTGACCTTAGTGCCCTCCACTTT. Protein sequence: CASSSAGDLSALHF.

There are a few counts of this clonotype. A read error may produce the germline difference seen at one junction end. The V gene is TRBV29-1, the J gene TRBJ2-3; D is perhaps TRBD2 (6 bases). This CDR3 has 15 residues. CDR1 is SQVTM and CDR2 is ANQGSEA in the germline V gene. The CDR3 DNA sequence: TGCAGCGCTCCCCCGGAGGGCATTGTCACAGATACGCGGTATTTT. Amino acids: CSAPPEGIVTDTRYF.

This clonotype was counted at least ten times. This rearrangement joins TRBV5-1 to TRBJ2-7; D is unresolved. The V gene's germline CDR1 is SGHRS and CDR2 YFSETQ. V was cut by 0 bases and J by 2 bases, with 6 bases left in between. The CDR3 is 13 residues long. The DNA for the CDR3 is TGCGCCAGCAGCTTGGGGGCAGCCTACGAGCAGTACTTC. Translating gives CASSLGAAYEQYF.

This clonotype was found many times. The rearrangement joins TRBV18 to TRBJ2-1; 11 nucleotides align to TRBD2. The CDR3 length is 16 residues. Unmatched junction bases numbered 9, after V lost 3 bases and J lost 8 bases. Germline CDR1 is KGHSH and CDR2 is LQKENI. CDR3 in DNA: TGTGCCAGCTCACCTCGGACTAGCGGGCAAACGTATGAGCAGTTCTTC. The encoded protein is CASSPRTSGQTYEQFF.

The table lists this clonotype with many counts. The genes are TRBV28 and TRBJ2-1, with a weak D call TRBD1 (5 bases). Trimming stripped 3 bases from V and 8 bases from J, with 14 bases between. Germline CDR1 MDHEN, CDR2 SYDVKM. This CDR3 contains 14 residues. CDR3: CASSLGQDPYEQFF. CDR3 coding DNA: TGTGCCAGCAGTTTGGGGCAGGATCCATATGAGCAGTTCTTC.

The CDR3 nucleotides are TGTGCCAGTAGTATAGCCTTTGTCTCTGGAAACACCATATATTTT. Translation: CASSIAFVSGNTIYF. V usage is TRBV19 and J usage is TRBJ1-3; D is unresolved. V was shortened by 1 base and J by 0 bases, with 7 bases between the two germline ends. The CDR3 runs to 15 residues. From germline, CDR1 is LNHDA and CDR2 SQIVND (reference sequence).

This clonotype occurred many times. The chain recombines TRBV28 with TRBJ2-3, with 8 nucleotides matching TRBD2. In germline, CDR1 is MDHEN, CDR2 SYDVKM. Trimming took 3 bases from V and 10 from J; bases not matched to a gene: 6. The CDR3 contains 13 residues. CDR3 nucleotides: TGTGCCAGCAGTTTGGGGGTAGCGGGACCGCAGTATTTT. Translated: CASSLGVAGPQYF. The full variable domain, its missing parts supplied by reference TRBV28 and TRBJ2-3, is DVKVTQSSRYLVKRTGEKVFLECVQDMDHENMFWYRQDPGLGLRLIYFSYDVKMKEKGDIPEGYSVSREKKERFSLILESASTNQTSMYLCASSLGVAGPQYFGPGTRLTVL.

This clonotype was observed at least ten times. V is TRBV28 and J is TRBJ2-5; 8 positions agree with TRBD2. Losses at the gene ends were 5 bases for V and 4 bases for J; bases not matched to a gene: 6. Per the germline V gene, CDR1 is MDHEN and CDR2 is SYDVKM. The CDR3 loop spans 14 amino acids. The CDR3 DNA is TGTGCCAGCAGTGATATAAGCGGGAGAGAGACCCAGTACTTC. It is translated as CASSDISGRETQYF. The whole variable domain, filled in from reference TRBV28 and TRBJ2-5, reads DVKVTQSSRYLVKRTGEKVFLECVQDMDHENMFWYRQDPGLGLRLIYFSYDVKMKEKGDIPEGYSVSREKKERFSLILESASTNQTSMYLCASSDISGRETQYFGPGTRLLVL.

This clonotype occurred many times. The J gene is TRBJ1-5, the V gene TRBV2; 7 bases are shared with TRBD1. CDR1 SNHLY and CDR2 FYNNEI come from the germline V gene. With V trimmed by 0 bases and J by 6 bases, 5 bases remained unmatched. The CDR3 is 15 residues long. In DNA, the CDR3 is TGTGCCAGCAGTGAAGCTGACAGGGCGATTCAGCCCCAGCATTTT. This codes for CASSEADRAIQPQHF.

The CDR3 bases are TGCAGCGCTGCGGATACGGATCCCTACGAGCAGTACTTC. Amino acids: CSAADTDPYEQYF. The chain recombines TRBV29-1 with TRBJ2-7; D call uncertain. Trimming stripped 7 bases from V and 2 bases from J, with 15 bases between. The CDR3 has 13 amino acids. Germline V lookup: CDR1 SQVTM, CDR2 ANQGSEA.

A few counts support this clonotype. Here the CDR3 DNA reads TGCAGCGTTGAAGGAATGAACACTGAAGCTTTCTTT. Protein sequence: CSVEGMNTEAFF. J is TRBJ1-1 and V is TRBV29-1; D is unclear. The CDR3 has 12 amino acids. V lost 1 base to trimming and J lost 0 bases, with 3 bases between them. The germline gives CDR1 SQVTM, CDR2 ANQGSEA.

The chain has TRBV12-3 or TRBV12-4 and TRBJ2-2; a weak D match, TRBD1 (5 bases). The V gene lost 8 bases and the J gene lost 6 bases, with 16 bases spanning the gap. There are 14 residues in the CDR3. The CDR3 protein is CASGALGVPGELFF. DNA for the CDR3: TGTGCCAGCGGCGCCCTAGGGGTTCCCGGGGAGCTGTTTTTT.

This clonotype came up many times. The chain links TRBV6-1 to TRBJ1-1, with a tentative D call TRBD1 (6 bases). There are 13 residues in the CDR3. In germline, CDR1 is MNHNS, CDR2 SASEGT. The V and J ends lost 4 bases and 7 bases respectively, with 13 bases between them. The CDR3 DNA sequence: TGTGCCAGCAGTGTAACAGGGTCCGGTGAAGCTTTCTTT. This sequence encodes CASSVTGSGEAFF.

J is TRBJ1-1 and V is TRBV19; D is possibly TRBD1 (6 bases). The CDR3 is made up of 14 amino acids. CDR1 and CDR2 (germline): LNHDA, SQIVND (reference sequence). The V gene lost 10 bases and the J gene lost 0 bases, with 15 bases spanning the gap. CDR3 loop: CATRRGGLNTEAFF. CDR3 sequence (DNA): TGTGCCACCAGACGGGGGGGCCTGAACACTGAAGCTTTCTTT. Full variable domain (outside the CDR3, taken from reference TRBV19 and TRBJ1-1): DGGITQSPKYLFRKEGQNVTLSCEQNLNHDAMYWYRQDPGQGLRLIYYSQIVNDFQKGDIAEGYSVSREKKESFPLTVTSAQKNPTAFYLCATRRGGLNTEAFFGQGTRLTVV.

This clonotype was observed many times. The V call is TRBV3-1, the J call TRBJ1-1, with D possibly TRBD1 on 6 matching bases. CDR1 is LGHDT and CDR2 is YNNKEL in the germline V gene (reference sequence). The V gene lost 6 bases and the J gene lost 2 bases, with 10 bases spanning the gap. The CDR3 loop spans 13 amino acids. The CDR3 bases are TGTGCCAGCAGTACAGGGTTTAACACTGAAGCTTTCTTT. Its translation is CASSTGFNTEAFF.

This clonotype was detected a few times. The rearrangement links TRBV19 to TRBJ2-3, with 14 bases fitting TRBD2. This CDR3 is 17 amino acids long. Germline V gene data show CDR1 as LNHDA and CDR2 as SQIVND (reference sequence). V was pared by 3 bases and J by 7 bases, with 9 bases of the junction left unmatched. CDR3 residues: CASSIARGLAGANTQYF. The CDR3 DNA is TGTGCCAGTAGTATCGCCCGGGGACTAGCGGGAGCAAATACGCAGTATTTT.